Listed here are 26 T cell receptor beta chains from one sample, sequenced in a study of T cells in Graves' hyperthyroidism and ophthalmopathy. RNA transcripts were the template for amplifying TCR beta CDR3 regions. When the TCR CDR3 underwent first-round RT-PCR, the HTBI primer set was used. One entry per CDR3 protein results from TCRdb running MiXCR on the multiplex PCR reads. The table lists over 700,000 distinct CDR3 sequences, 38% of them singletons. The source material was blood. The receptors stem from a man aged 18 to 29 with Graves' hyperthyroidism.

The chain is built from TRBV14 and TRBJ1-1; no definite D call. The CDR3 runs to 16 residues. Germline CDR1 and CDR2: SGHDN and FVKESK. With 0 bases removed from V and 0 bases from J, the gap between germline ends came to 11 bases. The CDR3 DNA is TGTGCCAGCAGCCAAGATGAGGGCAGACTGAACACTGAAGCTTTCTTT. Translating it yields CASSQDEGRLNTEAFF.

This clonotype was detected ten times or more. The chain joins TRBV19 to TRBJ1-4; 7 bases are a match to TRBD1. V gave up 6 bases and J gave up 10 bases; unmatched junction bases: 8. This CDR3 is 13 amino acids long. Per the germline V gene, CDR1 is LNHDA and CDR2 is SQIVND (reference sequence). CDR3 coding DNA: TGTGCCAGTAGCCGACAGGGCCCGGCAAAACTGTTTTTT. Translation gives CASSRQGPAKLFF.

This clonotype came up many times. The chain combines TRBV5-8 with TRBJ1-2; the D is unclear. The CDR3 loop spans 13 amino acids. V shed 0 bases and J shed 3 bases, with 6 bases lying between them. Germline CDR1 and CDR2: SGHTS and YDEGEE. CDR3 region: CASSLDKYYGYTF. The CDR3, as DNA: TGTGCCAGCAGCTTGGACAAGTACTATGGCTACACCTTC.

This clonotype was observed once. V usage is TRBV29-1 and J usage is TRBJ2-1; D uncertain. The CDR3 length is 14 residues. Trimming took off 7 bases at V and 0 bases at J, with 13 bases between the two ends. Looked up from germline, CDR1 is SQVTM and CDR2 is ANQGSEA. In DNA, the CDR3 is TGCAGCGCCCACGCGACGAGCTCCTACAATGAGCAGTTCTTC. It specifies CSAHATSSYNEQFF.

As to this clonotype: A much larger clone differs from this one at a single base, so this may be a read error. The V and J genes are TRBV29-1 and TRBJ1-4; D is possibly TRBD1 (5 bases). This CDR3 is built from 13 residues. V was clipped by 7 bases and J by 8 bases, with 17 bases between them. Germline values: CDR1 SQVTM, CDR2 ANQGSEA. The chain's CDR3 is CSALGRVGEKLFF. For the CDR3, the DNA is TGCAGCGCTTTAGGCAGGGTGGGCGAAAAACTGTTTTTT. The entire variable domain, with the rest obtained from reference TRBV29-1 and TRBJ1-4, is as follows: SAVISQKPSRDICQRGTSLTIQCQVDSQVTMMFWYRQQPGQSLTLIATANQGSEATYESGFVIDKFPISRPNLTFSTLTVSNMSPEDSSIYLCSALGRVGEKLFFGSGTQLSVL.

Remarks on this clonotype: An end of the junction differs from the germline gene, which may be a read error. CDR3 loop: CASSEVAAYSGNTIYF. CDR3 DNA: TGTGCCAGCAGTGAAGTCGCAGCTTACTCTGGAAACACCATATATTTT. The V and J genes are TRBV10-3 and TRBJ1-3, with D hard to call. The germline gives CDR1 ENHRY, CDR2 SYGVKD. The CDR3 contains 16 residues.

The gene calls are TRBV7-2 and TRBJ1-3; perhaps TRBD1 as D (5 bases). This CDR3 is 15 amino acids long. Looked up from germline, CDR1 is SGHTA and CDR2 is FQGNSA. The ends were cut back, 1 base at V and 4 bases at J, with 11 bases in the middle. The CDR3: CASSLVSGTGNTIYF. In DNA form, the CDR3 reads TGTGCCAGCAGCTTAGTATCAGGGACGGGAAACACCATATATTTT.

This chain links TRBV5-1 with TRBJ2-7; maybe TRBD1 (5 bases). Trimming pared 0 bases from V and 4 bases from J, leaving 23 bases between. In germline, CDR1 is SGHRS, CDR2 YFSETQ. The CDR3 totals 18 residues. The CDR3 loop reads CASSLASITGELEYEQYF. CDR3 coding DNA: TGCGCCAGCAGCTTGGCGTCCATAACAGGAGAACTTGAGTACGAGCAGTACTTC.

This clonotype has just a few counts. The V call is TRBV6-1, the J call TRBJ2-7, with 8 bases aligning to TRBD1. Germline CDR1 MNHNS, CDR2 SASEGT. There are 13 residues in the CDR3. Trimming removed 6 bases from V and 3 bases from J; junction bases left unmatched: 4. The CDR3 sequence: CASRDRAHYEQYF. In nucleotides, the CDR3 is TGTGCCAGCAGGGACAGGGCGCACTACGAGCAGTACTTC.

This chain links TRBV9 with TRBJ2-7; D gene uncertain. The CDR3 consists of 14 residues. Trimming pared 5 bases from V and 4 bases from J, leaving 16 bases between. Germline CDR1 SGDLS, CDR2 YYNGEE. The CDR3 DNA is TGTGCCAGCAGTTTAACGACCCGTGGGTACGAGCAGTACTTC. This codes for CASSLTTRGYEQYF.

CDR3 region: CASSPIDRGLDQPQHF. As DNA, the CDR3 is TGTGCCAGCAGTCCTATCGACAGGGGGCTAGATCAGCCCCAGCATTTT. This chain connects TRBV6-1 to TRBJ1-5, with 10 bases matching TRBD1. V lost 5 bases and J lost 5; bases outside the gene matches: 9. The CDR3 loop spans 16 amino acids. The V gene's germline CDR1 is MNHNS and CDR2 SASEGT.

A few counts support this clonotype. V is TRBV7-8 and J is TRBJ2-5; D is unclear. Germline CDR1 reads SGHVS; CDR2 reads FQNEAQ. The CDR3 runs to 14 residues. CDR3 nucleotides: TGTGCTACCTCTACGATGCCGTCGAAGGAGACCCAGTACTTC. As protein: CATSTMPSKETQYF.

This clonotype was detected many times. This CDR3 is CASSQINQPQHF. CDR3 DNA sequence: TGTGCCAGTAGCCAGATCAATCAGCCCCAGCATTTT. The V gene is TRBV19, the J gene TRBJ1-5; no clear D gene. Germline V gene sequence: CDR1 LNHDA, CDR2 SQIVND (reference sequence). This CDR3 has 12 amino acids. Trimming stripped 6 bases from V and 3 bases from J, with 6 bases between.

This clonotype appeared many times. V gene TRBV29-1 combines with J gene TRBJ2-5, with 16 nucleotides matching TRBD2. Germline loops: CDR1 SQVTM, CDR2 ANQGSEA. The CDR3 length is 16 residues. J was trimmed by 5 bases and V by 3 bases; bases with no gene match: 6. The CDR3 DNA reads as TGCAGCGTTGACGGGACTAGCGGGAGGGTGAGCGAGACCCAGTACTTC. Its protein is CSVDGTSGRVSETQYF. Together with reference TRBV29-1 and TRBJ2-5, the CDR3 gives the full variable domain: SAVISQKPSRDICQRGTSLTIQCQVDSQVTMMFWYRQQPGQSLTLIATANQGSEATYESGFVIDKFPISRPNLTFSTLTVSNMSPEDSSIYLCSVDGTSGRVSETQYFGPGTRLLVL.

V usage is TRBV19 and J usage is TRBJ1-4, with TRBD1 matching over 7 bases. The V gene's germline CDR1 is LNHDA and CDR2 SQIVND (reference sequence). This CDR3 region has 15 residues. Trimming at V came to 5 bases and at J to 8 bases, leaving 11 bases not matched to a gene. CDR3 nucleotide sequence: TGTGCCAGTAGTCTTCGGGACAGAAAGGGGGAAAAACTGTTTTTT. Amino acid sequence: CASSLRDRKGEKLFF.

The CDR3 sequence: CASSQPGQGRNEQYF. CDR3 coding DNA: TGTGCCAGCAGCCAGCCGGGACAGGGCAGGAACGAGCAGTACTTC. The rearrangement joins TRBV6-5 to TRBJ2-7; TRBD1 matches 9 bases. CDR1 and CDR2 (germline): MNHEY, SVGAGI. J lost 5 bases, V lost 6 bases, and 11 bases had no gene match. The CDR3 is 15 amino acids.

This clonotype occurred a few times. The CDR3 nucleotides read TGTGCCAGCAGCCCCTCGAATGGGGGCCAGACCCAGTACTTC. Encoded protein: CASSPSNGGQTQYF. The chain carries TRBV11-2 and TRBJ2-5; TRBD1 is a possible D gene (6 bases). This CDR3 is 14 amino acids long. Germline values: CDR1 SGHAT, CDR2 FQNNGV. Trimming stripped 5 bases from V and 6 bases from J, with 16 bases between. The full variable domain, in which reference TRBV11-2 and TRBJ2-5 provide the parts outside the CDR3, is EAGVAQSPRYKIIEKRQSVAFWCNPISGHATLYWYQQILGQGPKLLIQFQNNGVVDDSQLPKDRFSAERLKGVDSTLKIQPAKLEDSAVYLCASSPSNGGQTQYFGPGTRLLVL.

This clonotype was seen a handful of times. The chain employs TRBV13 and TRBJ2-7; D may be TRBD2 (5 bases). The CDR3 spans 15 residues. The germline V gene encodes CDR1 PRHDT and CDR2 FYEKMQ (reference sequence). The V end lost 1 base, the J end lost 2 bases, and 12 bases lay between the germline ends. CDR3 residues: CASSLEAAGTYEQYF. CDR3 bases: TGTGCCAGCAGCTTAGAGGCCGCGGGCACCTACGAGCAGTACTTC.

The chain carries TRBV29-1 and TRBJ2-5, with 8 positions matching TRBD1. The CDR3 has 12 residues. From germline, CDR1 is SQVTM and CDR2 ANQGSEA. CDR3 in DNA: TGCACCACGACAGGGGCTGGGGAGACCCAGTACTTC. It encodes CTTTGAGETQYF.

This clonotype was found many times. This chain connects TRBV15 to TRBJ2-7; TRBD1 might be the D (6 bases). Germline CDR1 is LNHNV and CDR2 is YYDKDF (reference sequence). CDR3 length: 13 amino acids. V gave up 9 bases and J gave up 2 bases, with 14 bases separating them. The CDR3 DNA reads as TGTGCCACGCAGGGCTCAGGGGCCTACGAGCAGTACTTC. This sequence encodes CATQGSGAYEQYF.

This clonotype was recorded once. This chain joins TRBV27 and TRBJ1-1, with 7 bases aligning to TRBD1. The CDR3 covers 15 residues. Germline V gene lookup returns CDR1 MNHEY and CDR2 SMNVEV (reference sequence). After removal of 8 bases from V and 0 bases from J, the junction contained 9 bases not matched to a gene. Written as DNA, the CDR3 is TGTGCCAGCCGGTGGGGGGGGACAGTGAACACTGAAGCTTTCTTT. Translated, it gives CASRWGGTVNTEAFF.

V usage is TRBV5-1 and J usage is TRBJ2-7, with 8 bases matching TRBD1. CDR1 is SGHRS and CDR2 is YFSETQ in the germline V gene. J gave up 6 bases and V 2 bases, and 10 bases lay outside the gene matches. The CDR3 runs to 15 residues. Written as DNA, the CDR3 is TGCGCCAGCAGCTTTGTCGCAGGACAGGGAGGCGAGCAGTACTTC. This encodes CASSFVAGQGGEQYF. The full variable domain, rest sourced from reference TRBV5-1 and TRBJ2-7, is KAGVTQTPRYLIKTRGQQVTLSCSPISGHRSVSWYQQTPGQGLQFLFEYFSETQRNKGNFPGRFSGRQFSNSRSEMNVSTLELGDSALYLCASSFVAGQGGEQYFGPGTRLTVT.

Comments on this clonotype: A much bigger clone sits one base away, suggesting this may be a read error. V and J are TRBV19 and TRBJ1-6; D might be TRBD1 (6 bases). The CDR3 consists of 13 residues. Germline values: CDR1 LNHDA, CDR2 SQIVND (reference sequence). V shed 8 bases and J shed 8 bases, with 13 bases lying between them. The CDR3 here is CASGPKGDSPLHF. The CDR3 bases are TGTGCCAGTGGTCCCAAGGGGGATTCACCCCTCCACTTT. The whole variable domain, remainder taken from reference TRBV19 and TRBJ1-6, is DGGITQSPKYLFRKEGQNVTLSCEQNLNHDAMYWYRQDPGQGLRLIYYSQIVNDFQKGDIAEGYSVSREKKESFPLTVTSAQKNPTAFYLCASGPKGDSPLHFGNGTRLTVT.

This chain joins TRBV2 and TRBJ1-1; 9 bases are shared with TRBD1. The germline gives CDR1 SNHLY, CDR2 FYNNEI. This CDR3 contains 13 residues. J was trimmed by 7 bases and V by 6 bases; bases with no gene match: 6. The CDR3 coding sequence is TGTGCCAGCAGCCCGGGACAGGGATATGAAGCTTTCTTT. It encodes CASSPGQGYEAFF.

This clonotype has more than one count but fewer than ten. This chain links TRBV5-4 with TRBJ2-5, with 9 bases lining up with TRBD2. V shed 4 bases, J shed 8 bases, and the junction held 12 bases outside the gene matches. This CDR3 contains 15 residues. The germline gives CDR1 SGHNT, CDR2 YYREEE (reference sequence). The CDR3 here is CASSGEREATDTQYF. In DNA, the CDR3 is TGTGCCAGCAGCGGGGAGCGGGAGGCCACAGATACCCAGTACTTC.

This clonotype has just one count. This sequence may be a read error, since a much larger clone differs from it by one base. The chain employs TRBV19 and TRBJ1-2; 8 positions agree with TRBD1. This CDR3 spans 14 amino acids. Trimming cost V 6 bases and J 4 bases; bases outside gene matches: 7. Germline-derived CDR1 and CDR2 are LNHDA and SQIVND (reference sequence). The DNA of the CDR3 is TGTGCCAGTAGCCGGGACAGGTGGGCCTATGGCTACACCTTC. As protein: CASSRDRWAYGYTF.